These 22 T cell receptor beta chains were all obtained from the same sample, sequenced in a study of shared clonotypes between healthy human individuals. TCRdb's copy holds only in-frame clones and misses some; the assay was immunoSEQ multiplex PCR. The table records around 2,000,000 clones, 85% to 95% of them present only once. Material: naive CD4+ T cells sorted from blood. Specified subset: CD45RA+ positively selected. The receptors come from a man aged 18 to 30 in good health.

V and J are TRBV18 and TRBJ1-2, with 9 bases fitting TRBD1. This CDR3 spans 15 amino acids. V lost 0 bases to trimming and J lost 4 bases; unmatched junction nucleotides: 3. From germline, CDR1 is KGHSH and CDR2 LQKENI. CDR3 DNA sequence: TGTGCCAGCTCACCACCGGGGGGACAGGGCTATGGCTACACCTTC. Its translation is CASSPPGGQGYGYTF. Looking up the rest from reference TRBV18 and TRBJ1-2 gives the full variable domain: NAGVMQNPRHLVRRRGQEARLRCSPMKGHSHVYWYRQLPEEGLKFMVYLQKENIIDESGMPKERFSAEFPKEGPSILRIQQVVRGDSAAYFCASSPPGGQGYGYTFGSGTRLTVV.

The V and J genes are TRBV6-6 and TRBJ2-1; D is perhaps TRBD1 or TRBD2 (6 bases each). CDR3 size: 14 residues. V gave up 4 bases and J gave up 3 bases, with 10 bases separating them. CDR1 is MNHNY and CDR2 is SVGAGI in the germline V gene (reference sequence). For the CDR3, the DNA is TGTGCCAGCAGTTGGGGGGCTAACTACAATGAGCAGTTCTTC. Protein sequence: CASSWGANYNEQFF.

This sequence joins TRBV10-3 and TRBJ1-3; D unresolved. This CDR3 comprises 13 residues. V lost 7 bases to trimming and J lost 0 bases, with 7 bases between them. The germline V gene encodes CDR1 ENHRY and CDR2 SYGVKD. The CDR3 sequence: CAITAGSGNTIYF. In DNA, the CDR3 is TGTGCCATCACTGCAGGCTCTGGAAACACCATATATTTT.

Points on this clone: The same CDR3 can be traced to other DNA sequences in this sample. The chain links TRBV5-1 to TRBJ1-6; 9 bases match TRBD1. This CDR3 region has 14 residues. J gave up 10 bases and V 4 bases, and 6 bases lay outside the gene matches. Per the germline V gene, CDR1 is SGHRS and CDR2 is YFSETQ. The CDR3 here is CASSRDREGSPLHF. CDR3 DNA: TGCGCCAGCAGCCGGGACAGGGAGGGCTCACCCCTCCACTTT.

The genes are TRBV2 and TRBJ1-1; the D is unclear. The ends were cut back, 4 bases at V and 0 bases at J, with 12 bases in the middle. CDR3 length: 15 amino acids. Germline V lookup: CDR1 SNHLY, CDR2 FYNNEI. The CDR3 DNA reads as TGTGCCAGCAGTGGAGGTAGAGCCATGAACACTGAAGCTTTCTTT. This translates into CASSGGRAMNTEAFF. The complete variable domain, with remaining parts taken from reference TRBV2 and TRBJ1-1, reads EPEVTQTPSHQVTQMGQEVILRCVPISNHLYFYWYRQILGQKVEFLVSFYNNEISEKSEIFDDQFSVERPDGSNFTLKIRSTKLEDSAMYFCASSGGRAMNTEAFFGQGTRLTVV.

The V gene is TRBV23-1, the J gene TRBJ1-6; D not certain. TRBV23-1 has ORF status, its function being uncertain. CDR3 length: 19 amino acids. Trimming removed 2 bases at V and 2 bases at J, with 19 bases between. This chain's CDR3 is CASSQRPGNLGAYNSPLHF. Here the CDR3 DNA reads TGCGCCAGCAGTCAAAGGCCGGGGAACCTGGGAGCCTATAATTCACCCCTCCACTTT.

V and J are TRBV5-1 and TRBJ1-2, with a tentative D call TRBD1 (5 bases). CDR1 and CDR2 from the germline V gene are SGHRS and YFSETQ. The CDR3 is 17 residues long. The germline V and J ends were trimmed by 0 bases and 7 bases, with 22 bases remaining between them. CDR3 DNA: TGCGCCAGCAGCTTGGCCGGTACTCAGGGCCCTAGCTCTGGCTACACCTTC. Protein product: CASSLAGTQGPSSGYTF.

CDR3: CARGGQGQADTQYF. CDR3 DNA: TGTGCCAGGGGGGGACAGGGCCAGGCAGATACGCAGTATTTT. The chain joins TRBV6-1 to TRBJ2-3; 9 bases fit TRBD1. Unmatched junction bases numbered 8, after V lost 9 bases and J lost 4 bases. Germline V lookup: CDR1 MNHNS, CDR2 SASEGT. This CDR3 has 14 amino acids.

About this clone: This specimen includes other DNA sequences encoding the same CDR3. V is TRBV5-6 and J is TRBJ1-1, with a weak D call TRBD1 (5 bases). Germline CDR1 and CDR2: SGHDT and YYEEEE. V was shortened by 0 bases and J by 5 bases, with 11 bases between the two germline ends. The CDR3 consists of 14 residues. This chain's CDR3 is CASSLGQRNTEAFF. As DNA, the CDR3 is TGTGCCAGCAGCTTGGGACAGAGGAATACTGAAGCTTTCTTT.

This rearrangement joins TRBV18 to TRBJ2-7, with TRBD2 matching over 7 bases. The CDR3 has 15 residues. Unmatched junction bases numbered 11, after V lost 3 bases and J lost 6 bases. From germline, CDR1 is KGHSH and CDR2 LQKENI. The CDR3 DNA is TGTGCCAGCTCACCCGTCTCTGCGGGAGTACCCGAGCAGTACTTC. The encoded protein is CASSPVSAGVPEQYF.

This chain connects TRBV5-1 to TRBJ2-7; TRBD1 agrees at 7 bases. CDR1 SGHRS and CDR2 YFSETQ come from the germline V gene. The CDR3 has 14 amino acids. The V and J ends lost 0 bases and 8 bases, in that order; junction bases with no gene match: 8. CDR3 nucleotide sequence: TGCGCCAGCAGCTTGGATACAGGGGAACCGCAGCAGTACTTC. This encodes CASSLDTGEPQQYF.

The chain is built from TRBV5-6 and TRBJ1-2; D is uncertain. The length of the CDR3 is 14 residues. Deletions cut 4 bases from V and 1 base from J, with 11 bases between. Germline values: CDR1 SGHDT, CDR2 YYEEEE. CDR3 DNA: TGTGCCAGCAGCATACCGGACGGTAACTATGGCTACACCTTC. Protein: CASSIPDGNYGYTF.

This clone was seen only once. The chain couples TRBV7-9 to TRBJ1-2; D may be TRBD1 (6 bases). The CDR3 is made up of 14 amino acids. With 1 base removed from V and 8 bases from J, the gap between germline ends came to 14 bases. Germline V gene sequence: CDR1 SEHNR, CDR2 FQNEAQ (reference sequence). CDR3 in DNA: TGTGCCAGCAGCTTAGAGACAGGCCGAGAAGGCTACACCTTC. Amino acid sequence: CASSLETGREGYTF.

The V call is TRBV7-6, the J call TRBJ2-3; D unclear. The CDR3 contains 16 residues. Trimming stripped 3 bases from V and 4 bases from J, with 17 bases between. Germline V lookup: CDR1 SGHVS, CDR2 FNYEAQ. CDR3 in DNA: TGTGCCAGCAGCTTCGAGCAAGGGCGTCCCGCAGATACGCAGTATTTT. Encoded protein: CASSFEQGRPADTQYF.

With respect to this clone: The sample contains more than one DNA sequence encoding this CDR3. The chain combines TRBV6-5 with TRBJ1-3; unclear D gene. The CDR3 runs 13 residues. With 6 bases removed from V and 0 bases from J, the gap between germline ends came to 6 bases. Per germline, CDR1 MNHEY and CDR2 SVGAGI. The DNA for the CDR3 is TGTGCCAGCAGACCCGTCTCTGGAAACACCATATATTTT. Its protein product is CASRPVSGNTIYF.

The V gene is TRBV6-1, the J gene TRBJ1-3; D unclear. This CDR3 comprises 15 residues. Looked up from germline, CDR1 is MNHNS and CDR2 is SASEGT. The germline V and J ends were trimmed by 5 bases and 0 bases, with 11 bases remaining between them. In DNA form, the CDR3 reads TGTGCCAGCAGTTCTGACACGAGCTCTGGAAACACCATATATTTT. This codes for CASSSDTSSGNTIYF.

The chain uses TRBV5-1 and TRBJ2-3, with 9 bases matching TRBD1. Germline V gene data show CDR1 as SGHRS and CDR2 as YFSETQ. The J segment lost 3 bases and the V segment lost 2 bases, leaving 10 bases of the junction unmatched. This CDR3 is 17 amino acids long. This chain's CDR3 is CASSFGQGYLRTDTQYF. In nucleotides, the CDR3 is TGCGCCAGCAGCTTCGGACAGGGGTATCTTAGGACAGATACGCAGTATTTT.

This chain joins TRBV19 and TRBJ1-4; D unclear. CDR3 size: 14 residues. V was pared by 5 bases and J by 3 bases, with 10 bases between. The germline gives CDR1 LNHDA, CDR2 SQIVND (reference sequence). In DNA, the CDR3 is TGTGCCAGTAGTGGTGCGTTGGCTAATGAAAAACTGTTTTTT. Translating gives CASSGALANEKLFF.

DNA for the CDR3: TGTGCCAGCAGCTTCAACCCGGGACTAGCAAACACCGGGGAGCTGTTTTTT. Translating it yields CASSFNPGLANTGELFF. The rearrangement uses TRBV7-3 and TRBJ2-2; 9 bases line up with TRBD2. CDR1 is SGHTA and CDR2 is FQGTGA in the germline V gene. This CDR3 comprises 17 residues. V lost 3 bases and J lost 2; bases outside the gene matches: 7. The entire variable domain, with the rest obtained from reference TRBV7-3 and TRBJ2-2, is as follows: GAGVSQTPSNKVTEKGKYVELRCDPISGHTALYWYRQSLGQGPEFLIYFQGTGAADDSGLPNDRFFAVRPEGSVSTLKIQRTERGDSAVYLCASSFNPGLANTGELFFGEGSRLTVL.

The genes are TRBV27 and TRBJ2-5; maybe TRBD1 (5 bases). The V gene's germline CDR1 is MNHEY and CDR2 SMNVEV (reference sequence). V gave up 4 bases and J gave up 5 bases, with 17 bases separating them. This CDR3 spans 15 amino acids. The CDR3 here is CASSSSSAGWETQYF. The CDR3 DNA is TGTGCCAGCAGTTCATCCTCGGCAGGGTGGGAGACCCAGTACTTC.

This CDR3 is CASRAGGLNTGELFF. The CDR3 bases are TGTGCCAGCAGGGCAGGGGGGCTCAACACCGGGGAGCTGTTTTTT. This chain joins TRBV7-2 and TRBJ2-2; possible D gene TRBD1, 7 bases. Trimming took off 6 bases at V and 2 bases at J, with 13 bases between the two ends. Germline assignment: CDR1 SGHTA and CDR2 FQGNSA. The CDR3 has 15 amino acids.

The rearrangement joins TRBV4-1 to TRBJ2-1; 11 nucleotides match TRBD2. The V and J ends lost 2 bases and 2 bases, in that order; junction bases with no gene match: 2. CDR1 is MGHRA, CDR2 YSYEKL, per germline. The CDR3 is 16 residues long. CDR3 sequence: CASSQTSGGAYNEQFF. The CDR3 coding sequence is TGCGCCAGCAGCCAAACTAGCGGGGGAGCCTACAATGAGCAGTTCTTC.